This T cell receptor beta chain was sequenced during a study of shared clonotypes between healthy human individuals. Study-level information: The study used three CD4 naive, three CD4 memory, two CD8 naive and one CD8 memory plate per donor. General observations from the study: The four-donor shared clonotypes exceeded non-shared clonotypes in generation probability, with non-shared ones scoring lower.

Germline lookup yields CDR1 MNHNS and CDR2 SASEGT. The CDR3 runs 14 residues. Trimming cost V 4 bases and J 2 bases, with 9 bases left between them. A note on this clone: What it binds is unknown. Other nucleotide sequences from this sample produce the same CDR3.

Sorted subsets were amplified in replicate PCRs using around 200 ng DNA, around 30,000 T cell genomes. The protocol was immunoSEQ multiplex PCR, while the TCRdb copy is restricted to in-frame clones and leaves out a portion. The table lists about 710,000 clones, roughly 73% of them singletons. The chain couples TRBV6-1 to TRBJ1-5, with D unresolved. Sequences were obtained from memory CD4+ T cells sorted from blood. Subset specified: CD45RA-negative fraction. The receptor comes from a woman under 40 in good health. CDR3 sequence: CASSADGGNQPQHF. The CDR3 DNA reads as TGTGCCAGCAGTGCTGATGGGGGCAATCAGCCCCAGCATTTT.